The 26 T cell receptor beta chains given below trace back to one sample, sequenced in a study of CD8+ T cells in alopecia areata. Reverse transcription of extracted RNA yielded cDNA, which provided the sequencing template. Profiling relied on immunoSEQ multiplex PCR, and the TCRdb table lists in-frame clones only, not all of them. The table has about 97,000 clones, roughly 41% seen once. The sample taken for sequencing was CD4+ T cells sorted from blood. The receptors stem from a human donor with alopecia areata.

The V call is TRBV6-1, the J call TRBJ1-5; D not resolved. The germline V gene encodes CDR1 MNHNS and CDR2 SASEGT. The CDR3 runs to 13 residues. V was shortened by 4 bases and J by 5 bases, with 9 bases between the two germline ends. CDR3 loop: CASSGEQDQPQHF. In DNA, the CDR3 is TGTGCCAGCAGTGGGGAACAAGATCAGCCCCAGCATTTT.

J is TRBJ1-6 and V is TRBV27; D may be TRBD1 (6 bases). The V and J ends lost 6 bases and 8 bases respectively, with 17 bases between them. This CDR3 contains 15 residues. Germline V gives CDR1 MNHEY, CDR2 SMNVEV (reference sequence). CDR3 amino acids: CASSSPRGGHSPLHF. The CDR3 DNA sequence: TGTGCCAGCAGCTCACCACGGGGGGGGCATTCACCCCTCCACTTT.

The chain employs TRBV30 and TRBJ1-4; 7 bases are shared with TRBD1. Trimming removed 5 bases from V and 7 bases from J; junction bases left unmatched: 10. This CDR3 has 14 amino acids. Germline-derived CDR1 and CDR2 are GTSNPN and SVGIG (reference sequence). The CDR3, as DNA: TGTGCCTGGGGTCCGCAGGGGGGGCCTGAAAAACTGTTTTTT. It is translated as CAWGPQGGPEKLFF.

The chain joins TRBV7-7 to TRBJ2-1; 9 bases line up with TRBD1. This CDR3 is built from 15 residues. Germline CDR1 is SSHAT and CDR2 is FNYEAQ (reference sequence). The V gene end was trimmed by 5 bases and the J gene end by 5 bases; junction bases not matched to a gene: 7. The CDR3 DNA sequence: TGTGCCAGCAGCACAGGGACAGGGAACGACAATGAGCAGTTCTTC. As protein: CASSTGTGNDNEQFF.

CDR3 sequence (DNA): TGTGCCAGCAGCTCGGAAGCGTATGGCTACACCTTC. Residues: CASSSEAYGYTF. The chain uses TRBV7-9 and TRBJ1-2; D is unresolved. The CDR3 sequence is 12 residues long. The V end was cut by 4 bases, the J end by 5 bases, with 8 bases between. CDR1 is SEHNR and CDR2 is FQNEAQ in the germline V gene (reference sequence).

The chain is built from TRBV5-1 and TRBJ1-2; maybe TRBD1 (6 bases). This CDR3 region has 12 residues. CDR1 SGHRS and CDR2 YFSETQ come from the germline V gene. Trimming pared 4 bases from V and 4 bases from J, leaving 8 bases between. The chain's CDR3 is CASSRGGYGYTF. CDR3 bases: TGCGCCAGCAGCCGAGGGGGCTATGGCTACACCTTC. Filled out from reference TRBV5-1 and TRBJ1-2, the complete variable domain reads KAGVTQTPRYLIKTRGQQVTLSCSPISGHRSVSWYQQTPGQGLQFLFEYFSETQRNKGNFPGRFSGRQFSNSRSEMNVSTLELGDSALYLCASSRGGYGYTFGSGTRLTVV.

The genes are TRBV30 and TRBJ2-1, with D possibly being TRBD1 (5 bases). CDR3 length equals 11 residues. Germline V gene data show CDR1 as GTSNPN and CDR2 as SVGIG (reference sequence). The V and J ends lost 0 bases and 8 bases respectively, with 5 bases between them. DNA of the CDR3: TGTGCCTGGAGTGTACAGGATGAGCAGTTCTTC. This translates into CAWSVQDEQFF.

The CDR3 spells CSGGRAGYQETQYF. CDR3 nucleotide sequence: TGCAGCGGCGGGAGGGCCGGTTACCAAGAGACCCAGTACTTC. The chain carries TRBV29-1 and TRBJ2-5; 9 bases agree with TRBD2. The CDR3 has 14 residues. CDR1 and CDR2 from the germline V gene are SQVTM and ANQGSEA. V lost 7 bases, J lost 0 bases, and 6 bases stayed unmatched.

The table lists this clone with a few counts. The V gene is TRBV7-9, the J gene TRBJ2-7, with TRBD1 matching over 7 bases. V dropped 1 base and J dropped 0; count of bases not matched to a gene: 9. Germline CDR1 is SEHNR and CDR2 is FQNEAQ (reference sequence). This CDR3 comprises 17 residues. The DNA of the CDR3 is TGTGCCAGCAGCTTAGTCGGGTGGACAGGTAGCTCCTACGAGCAGTACTTC. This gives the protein CASSLVGWTGSSYEQYF.

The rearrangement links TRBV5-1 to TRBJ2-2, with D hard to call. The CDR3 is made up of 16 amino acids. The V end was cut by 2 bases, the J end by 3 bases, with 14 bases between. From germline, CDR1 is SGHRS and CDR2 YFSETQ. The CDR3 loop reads CASSLTARIDTGELFF. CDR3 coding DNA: TGCGCCAGCAGCTTAACAGCCAGAATCGACACCGGGGAGCTGTTTTTT.

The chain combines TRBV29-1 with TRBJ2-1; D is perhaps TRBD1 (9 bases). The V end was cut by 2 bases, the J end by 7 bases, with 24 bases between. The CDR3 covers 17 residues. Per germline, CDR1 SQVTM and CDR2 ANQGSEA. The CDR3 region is CSVERLPGQGLGNEQFF. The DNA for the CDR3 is TGCAGCGTTGAAAGGTTACCGGGACAGGGACTAGGTAATGAGCAGTTCTTC.

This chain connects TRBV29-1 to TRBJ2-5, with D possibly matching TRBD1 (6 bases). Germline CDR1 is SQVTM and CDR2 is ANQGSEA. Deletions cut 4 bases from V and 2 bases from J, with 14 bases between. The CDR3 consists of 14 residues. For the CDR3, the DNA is TGCAGCGTTGGTACAGGGCCAGTTCAAGAGACCCAGTACTTC. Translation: CSVGTGPVQETQYF.

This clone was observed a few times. The chain's CDR3 is CAWSPAGGGTDTQYF. The CDR3 DNA reads TGTGCCTGGAGTCCCGCGGGGGGGGGCACAGATACGCAGTATTTT. The J gene is TRBJ2-3, the V gene TRBV30; 9 bases line up with TRBD2. With 2 bases clipped from V and 1 base from J, the junction kept 4 bases outside the gene matches. CDR1 and CDR2 from the germline V gene are GTSNPN and SVGIG (reference sequence). The CDR3 is made up of 15 amino acids.

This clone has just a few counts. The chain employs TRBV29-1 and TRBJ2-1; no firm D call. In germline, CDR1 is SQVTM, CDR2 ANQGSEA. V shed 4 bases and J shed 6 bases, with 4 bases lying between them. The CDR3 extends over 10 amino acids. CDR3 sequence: CSVAFNEQFF. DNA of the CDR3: TGCAGCGTTGCCTTCAATGAGCAGTTCTTC.

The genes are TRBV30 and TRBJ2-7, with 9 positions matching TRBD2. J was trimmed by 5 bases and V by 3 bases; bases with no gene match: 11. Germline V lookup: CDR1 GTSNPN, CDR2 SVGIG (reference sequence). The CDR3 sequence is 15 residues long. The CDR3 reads CAWRPPRLAGHEQYF. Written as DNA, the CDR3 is TGTGCCTGGAGACCCCCGCGGCTAGCGGGGCACGAGCAGTACTTC.

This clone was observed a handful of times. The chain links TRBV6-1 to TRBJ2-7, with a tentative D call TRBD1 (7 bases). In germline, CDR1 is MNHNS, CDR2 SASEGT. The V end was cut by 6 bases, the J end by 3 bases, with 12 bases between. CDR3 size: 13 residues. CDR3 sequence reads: CASRLRDSYEQYF. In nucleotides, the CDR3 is TGTGCCAGCAGGCTGCGGGACAGCTACGAGCAGTACTTC.

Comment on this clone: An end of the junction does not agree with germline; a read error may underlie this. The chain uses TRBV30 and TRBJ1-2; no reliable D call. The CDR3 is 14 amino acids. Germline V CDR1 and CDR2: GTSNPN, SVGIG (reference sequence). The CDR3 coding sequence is TGTGCCTGGAGTGTACAGCTGTCCGCGTATGACTACACCTTC. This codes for CAWSVQLSAYDYTF.

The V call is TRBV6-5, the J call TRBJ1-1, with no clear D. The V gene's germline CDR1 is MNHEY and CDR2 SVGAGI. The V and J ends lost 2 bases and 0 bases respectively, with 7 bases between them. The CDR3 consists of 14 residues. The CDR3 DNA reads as TGTGCCAGCAGTTACGCGCCATTGAACACTGAAGCTTTCTTT. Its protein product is CASSYAPLNTEAFF.

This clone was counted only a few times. CDR3 loop: CSVVSRGSPGELFF. CDR3 DNA sequence: TGCAGCGTTGTGTCTAGAGGTAGTCCCGGGGAGCTGTTTTTT. This chain joins TRBV29-1 and TRBJ2-2; D remains ambiguous. This CDR3 comprises 14 residues. V lost 4 bases, J lost 6 bases, and 15 bases lay in between. CDR1 SQVTM and CDR2 ANQGSEA come from the germline V gene.

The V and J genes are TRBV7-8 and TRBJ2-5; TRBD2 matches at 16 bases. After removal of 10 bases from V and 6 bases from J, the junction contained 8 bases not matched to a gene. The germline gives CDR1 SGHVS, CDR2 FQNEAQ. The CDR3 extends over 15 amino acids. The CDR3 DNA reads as TGTGCCACAAGGGGACTAGCGGGAGGGCCGAAGACCCAGTACTTC. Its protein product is CATRGLAGGPKTQYF.

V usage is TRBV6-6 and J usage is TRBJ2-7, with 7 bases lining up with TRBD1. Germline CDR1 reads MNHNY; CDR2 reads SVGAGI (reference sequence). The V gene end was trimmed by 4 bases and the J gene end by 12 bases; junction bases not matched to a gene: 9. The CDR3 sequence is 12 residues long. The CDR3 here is CASSSSDREWYF. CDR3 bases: TGTGCCAGCAGTTCCAGCGACAGGGAGTGGTACTTC.

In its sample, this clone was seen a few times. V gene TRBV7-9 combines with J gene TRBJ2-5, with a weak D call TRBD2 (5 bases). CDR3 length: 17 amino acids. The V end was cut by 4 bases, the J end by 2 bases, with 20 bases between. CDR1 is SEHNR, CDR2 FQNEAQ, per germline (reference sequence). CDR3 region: CASSWELGPVRQETQYF. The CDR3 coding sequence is TGTGCCAGCAGCTGGGAGTTAGGCCCAGTCCGGCAAGAGACCCAGTACTTC. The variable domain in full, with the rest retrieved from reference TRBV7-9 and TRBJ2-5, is DTGVSQNPRHKITKRGQNVTFRCDPISEHNRLYWYRQTLGQGPEFLTYFQNEAQLEKSRLLSDRFSAERPKGSFSTLEIQRTEQGDSAMYLCASSWELGPVRQETQYFGPGTRLLVL.

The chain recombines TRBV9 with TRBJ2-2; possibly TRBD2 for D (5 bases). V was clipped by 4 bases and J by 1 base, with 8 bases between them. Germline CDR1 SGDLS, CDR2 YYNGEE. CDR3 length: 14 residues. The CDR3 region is CASSFEGNTGELFF. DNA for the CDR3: TGTGCCAGCAGCTTTGAGGGGAACACCGGGGAGCTGTTTTTT.

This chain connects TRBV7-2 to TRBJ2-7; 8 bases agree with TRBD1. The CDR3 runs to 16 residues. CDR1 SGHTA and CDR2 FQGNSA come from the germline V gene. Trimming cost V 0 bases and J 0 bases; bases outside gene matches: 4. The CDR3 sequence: CASSLAGTGYSYEQYF. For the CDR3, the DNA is TGTGCCAGCAGCTTAGCCGGGACAGGATACTCCTACGAGCAGTACTTC. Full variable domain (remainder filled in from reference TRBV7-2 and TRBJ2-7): GAGVSQSPSNKVTEKGKDVELRCDPISGHTALYWYRQSLGQGLEFLIYFQGNSAPDKSGLPSDRFSAERTGGSVSTLTIQRTQQEDSAVYLCASSLAGTGYSYEQYFGPGTRLTVT.

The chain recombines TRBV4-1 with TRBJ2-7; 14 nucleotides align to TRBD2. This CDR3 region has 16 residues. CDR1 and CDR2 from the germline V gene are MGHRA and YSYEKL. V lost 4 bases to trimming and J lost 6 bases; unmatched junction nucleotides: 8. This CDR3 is CASSRSGTSGSGEQYF. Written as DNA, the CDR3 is TGCGCCAGCAGCCGCTCCGGGACTAGCGGGAGCGGCGAGCAGTACTTC.

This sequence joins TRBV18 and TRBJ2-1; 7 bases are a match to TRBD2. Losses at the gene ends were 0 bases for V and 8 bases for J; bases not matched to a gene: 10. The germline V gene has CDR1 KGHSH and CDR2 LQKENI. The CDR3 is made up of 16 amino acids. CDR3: CASSPPSGGHGYEQFF. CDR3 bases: TGTGCCAGCTCACCACCGTCGGGAGGTCACGGCTATGAGCAGTTCTTC.